This T cell receptor beta chain came from a study of regulatory T cells in long-lasting Graves disease. This clonotype has ten or more counts. Time point here: newly diagnosed GD, antithyroid drugs for less than 3 months. With RNA extracted from PBMCs as input, the TCR library was made. The V gene lost 2 bases and the J gene lost 2 bases, with 10 bases spanning the gap. Germline V lookup: CDR1 MNHEY, CDR2 SMNVEV (reference sequence). This CDR3 spans 14 amino acids. Combining iRepertoire HTBI primers with Arm-PCR of CDR3 regions, the authors built TCR beta libraries. Per the original data handling: Detected in the samples were 55 to 65 TRBV and 15 or so TRBJ segments. Each CDR3 protein is one row after TCRdb ran MiXCR on the multiplex PCR reads. V and J calls and clone size were set by TCRdb, not the authors. The sample holds about 520,000 distinct CDR3 sequences, 12% seen once. The data were also submitted as part of a second study, on T cells in Graves' hyperthyroidism and ophthalmopathy.

This rearrangement joins TRBV27 to TRBJ2-7, with D possibly being TRBD1 (6 bases). Sequenced here: peripheral blood mononuclear cells (PBMCs), sampled at new diagnosis, from a patient treated with antithyroid drugs. The sequence came from a woman in her twenties or thirties with Graves disease. CDR3 nucleotide sequence: TGTGCCAGCAGTTTAAGCAGGGGACCCTACGAGCAGTACTTC. This gives the protein CASSLSRGPYEQYF.